The 26 T cell receptor beta chains presented below share a single source sample, sequenced in a study of early T cells in non-severe SARS-CoV-2 infection. Using its own MiXCR run on the 5' RACE reads, TCRdb lists one record per CDR3 protein. The sample yields some 120,000 distinct CDR3 sequences, 15% seen once. Sequencing input: whole blood. These receptors were collected from an adult who was a healthcare worker with PCR-confirmed SARS-CoV-2 infection or an uninfected control (not recorded which).

V and J are TRBV24-1 and TRBJ2-3, with 7 bases lining up with TRBD2. The V gene's germline CDR1 is KGHDR and CDR2 SFDVKD. This CDR3 spans 13 amino acids. Trimming at V came to 6 bases and at J to 1 base, leaving 0 bases not matched to a gene. The CDR3 DNA reads TGTGCCACCAGTCGGGGGGGCACAGATACGCAGTATTTT. It is translated as CATSRGGTDTQYF.

This clonotype was observed a handful of times. The chain's CDR3 is CASSQGAVGRANSPLHF. The CDR3 coding sequence is TGTGCCAGCAGCCAAGGAGCAGTCGGTCGGGCGAATTCACCCCTCCACTTT. The chain combines TRBV14 with TRBJ1-6; D is unresolved. This CDR3 has 17 residues. CDR1 is SGHDN, CDR2 FVKESK, per germline. Deletions cut 1 base from V and 7 bases from J, with 17 bases between.

This clonotype was detected a few times. This chain joins TRBV7-2 and TRBJ2-2; 8 nucleotides line up with TRBD2. CDR3 length equals 15 residues. CDR1 SGHTA and CDR2 FQGNSA come from the germline V gene. J gave up 6 bases and V 5 bases, and 8 bases lay outside the gene matches. CDR3 amino acids: CASSLGLAVPGELFF. The DNA of the CDR3 is TGTGCCAGCAGCCTCGGACTAGCAGTGCCCGGGGAGCTGTTTTTT. Together with reference TRBV7-2 and TRBJ2-2, the CDR3 gives the full variable domain: GAGVSQSPSNKVTEKGKDVELRCDPISGHTALYWYRQSLGQGLEFLIYFQGNSAPDKSGLPSDRFSAERTGGSVSTLTIQRTQQEDSAVYLCASSLGLAVPGELFFGEGSRLTVL.

The chain employs TRBV10-2 and TRBJ2-5; TRBD1 matches 7 bases. Germline CDR1 WSHSY, CDR2 SAAADI. The CDR3 contains 13 residues. With V trimmed by 2 bases and J by 11 bases, 8 bases remained unmatched. CDR3: CASSEQGVSSQYF. The CDR3 coding sequence is TGCGCCAGCAGTGAGCAGGGGGTCTCGTCGCAGTACTTC.

There are a few counts of this clonotype. V is TRBV5-4 and J is TRBJ2-1; D ambiguous. Germline-derived CDR1 and CDR2 are SGHNT and YYREEE (reference sequence). V was pared by 4 bases and J by 10 bases, with 12 bases between. The CDR3 sequence is 12 residues long. The CDR3 DNA reads TGTGCCAGCAGCGACCAGGAGATAGAGCAGTTCTTC. Translated, it gives CASSDQEIEQFF. The complete variable domain, with remaining parts taken from reference TRBV5-4 and TRBJ2-1, reads ETGVTQSPTHLIKTRGQQVTLRCSSQSGHNTVSWYQQALGQGPQFIFQYYREEENGRGNFPPRFSGLQFPNYSSELNVNALELDDSALYLCASSDQEIEQFFGPGTRLTVL.

This clonotype was seen only a few times. The V and J genes are TRBV3-1 and TRBJ1-2; D not certain. This CDR3 contains 15 residues. Germline lookup yields CDR1 LGHDT and CDR2 YNNKEL (reference sequence). V dropped 4 bases and J dropped 7 bases, with 19 bases sitting between them. The CDR3 DNA sequence: TGTGCCAGCAGCCTACTCGGGCCGACCTTTTCTGGCTACACCTTC. The encoded protein is CASSLLGPTFSGYTF. Filled out from reference TRBV3-1 and TRBJ1-2, the complete variable domain reads DTAVSQTPKYLVTQMGNDKSIKCEQNLGHDTMYWYKQDSKKFLKIMFSYNNKELIINETVPNRFSPKSPDKAHLNLHINSLELGDSAVYFCASSLLGPTFSGYTFGSGTRLTVV.

This clonotype turned up a few times. This chain joins TRBV7-2 and TRBJ1-4; D gene unclear. Trimming cost V 1 base and J 8 bases, with 5 bases left between them. The CDR3 is made up of 12 amino acids. Germline CDR1 reads SGHTA; CDR2 reads FQGNSA. This chain's CDR3 is CASSLGPEKLFF. The CDR3 DNA sequence: TGTGCCAGCAGCTTAGGGCCCGAAAAACTGTTTTTT.

This chain links TRBV19 with TRBJ2-5, with TRBD2 matching 7 bases. The CDR3 is 16 residues long. Unmatched junction bases numbered 9, after V lost 3 bases and J lost 2 bases. The V gene's germline CDR1 is LNHDA and CDR2 SQIVND (reference sequence). CDR3: CASSIRLAERQETQYF. The CDR3 region has the DNA TGTGCCAGTAGTATTCGTCTAGCGGAGAGGCAAGAGACCCAGTACTTC.

The chain uses TRBV9 and TRBJ1-3, with TRBD1 as a possible D gene (5 bases). Germline V gene data show CDR1 as SGDLS and CDR2 as YYNGEE. The CDR3 covers 19 residues. Trimming stripped 0 bases from V and 3 bases from J, with 22 bases between. CDR3 DNA: TGTGCCAGCAGCGTAGGGGGTCCGGGACTCCTCTCCGGTGGAAACACCATATATTTT. This sequence encodes CASSVGGPGLLSGGNTIYF.

J is TRBJ2-1 and V is TRBV18; D not resolved. The V end was cut by 2 bases, the J end by 0 bases, with 8 bases between. The CDR3 covers 15 residues. Germline CDR1 KGHSH, CDR2 LQKENI. This chain's CDR3 is CASSPGPSSYNEQFF. The CDR3, as DNA: TGTGCCAGCTCACCAGGTCCTAGCTCCTACAATGAGCAGTTCTTC.

This clonotype has just a few counts. The CDR3 bases are TGTGCCAGCAGTTCGTCAGGGGGGGTCGGGGAGCTGTTTTTT. The encoded protein is CASSSSGGVGELFF. The V gene is TRBV25-1, the J gene TRBJ2-2, with D perhaps TRBD1 or TRBD2 (7 bases each). Trimming left V 5 bases short and J 7 bases short, with 14 bases between. The CDR3 loop spans 14 amino acids. Germline lookup yields CDR1 MGHDK and CDR2 SYGVNS. Full variable domain (missing parts from reference TRBV25-1 and TRBJ2-2): EADIYQTPRYLVIGTGKKITLECSQTMGHDKMYWYQQDPGMELHLIHYSYGVNSTEKGDLSSESTVSRIRTEHFPLTLESARPSHTSQYLCASSSSGGVGELFFGEGSRLTVL.

There are a few counts of this clonotype. V gene TRBV6-1 combines with J gene TRBJ2-1, with TRBD2 as a possible D gene (7 bases). This CDR3 comprises 15 residues. Germline CDR1 MNHNS, CDR2 SASEGT. Trimming cost V 7 bases and J 3 bases, with 16 bases left between them. In DNA, the CDR3 is TGTGCCAGCACCCCCGGGGGGCGATACTACAATGAGCAGTTCTTC. Protein sequence: CASTPGGRYYNEQFF.

The chain combines TRBV7-9 with TRBJ2-2, with D uncertain. CDR1 and CDR2 from the germline V gene are SEHNR and FQNEAQ (reference sequence). The length of the CDR3 is 12 residues. The germline V and J ends were trimmed by 5 bases and 8 bases, with 9 bases remaining between them. CDR3 residues: CASSNPRGELFF. DNA for the CDR3: TGTGCCAGCAGCAACCCACGAGGGGAGCTGTTTTTT.

This clonotype was counted a few times. CDR3 protein: CASSLAFSSADTQYF. The CDR3 region has the DNA TGTGCCAGCAGCTTAGCGTTTAGCAGCGCAGATACGCAGTATTTT. V usage is TRBV7-9 and J usage is TRBJ2-3; no reliable D call. Trimming shortened V by 0 bases and J by 4 bases, and 11 bases separated the two germline ends. Germline CDR1 SEHNR, CDR2 FQNEAQ (reference sequence). CDR3 length equals 15 residues.

The chain couples TRBV4-1 to TRBJ2-4; 10 bases align to TRBD2. There are 21 residues in the CDR3. Unmatched junction bases numbered 21, after V lost 4 bases and J lost 3 bases. Germline V gene lookup returns CDR1 MGHRA and CDR2 YSYEKL. The CDR3 here is CASSRPSPSSGGPSGKNIQYF. Here the CDR3 DNA reads TGCGCCAGCAGCCGCCCTAGTCCCTCTAGCGGGGGCCCCTCGGGCAAAAACATTCAGTACTTC.

This clonotype was seen only a few times. The genes are TRBV11-2 and TRBJ2-5, with a tentative D call TRBD1 (5 bases). V was cut by 0 bases and J by 4 bases, with 18 bases left in between. Germline V lookup: CDR1 SGHAT, CDR2 FQNNGV. The CDR3 loop spans 17 amino acids. DNA of the CDR3: TGTGCCAGCAGCTTAGATCCCCGCCAGGGAAGGGGAGAGACCCAGTACTTC. Translating it yields CASSLDPRQGRGETQYF.

J is TRBJ2-3 and V is TRBV2; D is ambiguous. CDR3 size: 10 residues. CDR1 and CDR2 from the germline V gene are SNHLY and FYNNEI. V lost 6 bases, J lost 6 bases, and 4 bases lay in between. In nucleotides, the CDR3 is TGTGCCAGCAGGGTGGATACGCAGTATTTT. It codes for CASRVDTQYF.

The chain combines TRBV10-3 with TRBJ2-5, with unresolved D. Trimming cost V 3 bases and J 4 bases, with 3 bases left between them. Germline V gene lookup returns CDR1 ENHRY and CDR2 SYGVKD. The CDR3 consists of 11 residues. CDR3 nucleotides: TGTGCCATCAGTGAAGGAGAGACCCAGTACTTC. It codes for CAISEGETQYF.

In regard to this clonotype: A clone one base away is much larger, so this may be a read error. DNA of the CDR3: TGTGCCAGCGGCCCTCCGGGGGTTAGCACAGATACGCAGTATTTT. Protein product: CASGPPGVSTDTQYF. V and J are TRBV7-9 and TRBJ2-3; D might be TRBD2 (6 bases). Trimming pared 8 bases from V and 0 bases from J, leaving 15 bases between. The length of the CDR3 is 15 residues. Looked up from germline, CDR1 is SEHNR and CDR2 is FQNEAQ (reference sequence).

This clonotype was counted a few times. The chain links TRBV9 to TRBJ2-5; D remains ambiguous. Germline values: CDR1 SGDLS, CDR2 YYNGEE. The CDR3 covers 14 residues. Trimming took 1 base from V and 5 from J, leaving 12 bases between them. The CDR3 DNA follows: TGTGCCAGCAGCGTATCCCCCCTGGGGGAGACCCAGTACTTC. This encodes CASSVSPLGETQYF. Complete variable domain (other parts from reference TRBV9 and TRBJ2-5): DSGVTQTPKHLITATGQRVTLRCSPRSGDLSVYWYQQSLDQGLQFLIQYYNGEERAKGNILERFSAQQFPDLHSELNLSSLELGDSALYFCASSVSPLGETQYFGPGTRLLVL.

The chain has TRBV29-1 and TRBJ2-3; 9 bases line up with TRBD1. Germline loops: CDR1 SQVTM, CDR2 ANQGSEA. The V segment lost 3 bases and the J segment 6 bases; nucleotides outside the gene matches: 10. The CDR3 has 15 residues. The CDR3 DNA is TGCAGCGTTGACAGAGGACAGGGGAAGTACGATACGCAGTATTTT. The encoded protein is CSVDRGQGKYDTQYF.

Only a few counts were recorded for this clonotype. This chain uses TRBV5-6 with TRBJ1-1; D is undetermined. This CDR3 contains 13 residues. V lost 2 bases to trimming and J lost 5 bases, with 10 bases between them. Germline assignment: CDR1 SGHDT and CDR2 YYEEEE. Written as DNA, the CDR3 is TGTGCCAGCAGCTTTTGGAGAGAAACTGAAGCTTTCTTT. This sequence encodes CASSFWRETEAFF.

This clonotype appeared many times. The chain uses TRBV11-2 and TRBJ2-5, with 9 bases that match TRBD2. CDR3 length: 15 amino acids. CDR1 is SGHAT, CDR2 FQNNGV, per germline. With 3 bases clipped from V and 7 bases from J, the junction kept 9 bases outside the gene matches. The CDR3 is CASSLERGVSGTQYF. CDR3 nucleotide sequence: TGTGCCAGCAGCTTGGAGCGGGGGGTATCGGGGACCCAGTACTTC.

The J gene is TRBJ2-5, the V gene TRBV25-1; D is perhaps TRBD2 (7 bases). The V and J ends lost 2 bases and 4 bases respectively, with 14 bases between them. Germline V gene lookup returns CDR1 MGHDK and CDR2 SYGVNS. This CDR3 comprises 15 residues. The CDR3 DNA sequence: TGTGCCAGCAGTGAAGTGAGGGGAGGGGGAGAGACCCAGTACTTC. Protein product: CASSEVRGGGETQYF.

This clonotype came up a few times. V and J are TRBV29-1 and TRBJ2-7; 7 nucleotides line up with TRBD1. The length of the CDR3 is 14 residues. Germline CDR1 reads SQVTM; CDR2 reads ANQGSEA. J was trimmed by 0 bases and V by 4 bases; bases with no gene match: 6. The CDR3 loop reads CSVGPNRGSYEQYF. Here the CDR3 DNA reads TGCAGCGTTGGACCGAACAGGGGCTCCTACGAGCAGTACTTC.

This clonotype was observed a handful of times. The chain links TRBV7-3 to TRBJ2-7; D remains unclear. The V and J ends lost 5 bases and 3 bases respectively, with 11 bases between them. The CDR3 consists of 13 residues. Per the germline V gene, CDR1 is SGHTA and CDR2 is FQGTGA. CDR3 DNA: TGTGCCAGCAGCCCAGACCCATTCTACGAGCAGTACTTC. Protein product: CASSPDPFYEQYF.